The 31 T cell receptor beta chains in this list originate from one sample, sequenced in a study of blood T cells in healthy people across ages (dated by TCRdb to the mid-2010s). The library relied on 5' RACE. Sequencing was performed on an Illumina HiSeq 2500. The second PCR ran for about 6 to 11 cycles and used a J-beta primer mix along with a sample-barcoded 5' primer. The raw public data were reprocessed by TCRdb itself: fastp quality trimming at Q25, MiXCR clonotype calling, in-frame beta chains only. Every CDR3 protein is listed once, alongside the most common genes and DNA of its rows. The sample table contains about 900,000 distinct CDR3 sequences; only one count was recorded for 48% of them. The top ten hold about an eighth of the sample. Input material: blood. Source of these receptors: a man in his thirties or forties in good health.

This chain links TRBV29-1 with TRBJ2-4, with 8 bases that match TRBD1. With the DNA end fitting TRBJ2-7 better, the J assignment may be wrong. Looked up from germline, CDR1 is SQVTM and CDR2 is ANQGSEA. The CDR3 spans 14 residues. CDR3 sequence reads: CSVEEGQGAGEQYF. In DNA form, the CDR3 reads TGCAGCGTTGAAGAAGGGCAGGGGGCGGGCGAGCAGTACTTC.

The chain combines TRBV29-1 with TRBJ1-1; D is unresolved. Trimming removed 7 bases at V and 3 bases at J, with 27 bases between. Per germline, CDR1 SQVTM and CDR2 ANQGSEA. The CDR3 is 17 amino acids. As DNA, the CDR3 is TGCAGCGCAAAGAGGGATTCGGGCTTAAGGTCGTACACTGAAGCTTTCTTT. Amino acid sequence: CSAKRDSGLRSYTEAFF.

This sequence joins TRBV3-1 and TRBJ1-5; TRBD1 matches 7 bases. CDR3 size: 14 residues. J gave up 4 bases and V 6 bases, and 6 bases lay outside the gene matches. Looked up from germline, CDR1 is LGHDT and CDR2 is YNNKEL (reference sequence). The CDR3, as DNA: TGTGCCAGCAGTGCCGGGACAGCAAATCAGCCCCAGCATTTT. Translating it yields CASSAGTANQPQHF.

This clonotype is a singleton in its sample. J is TRBJ2-1 and V is TRBV5-4; 9 nucleotides match TRBD1. This CDR3 has 16 residues. The germline V gene has CDR1 SGHNT and CDR2 YYREEE (reference sequence). Trimming at V came to 4 bases and at J to 5 bases, leaving 10 bases not matched to a gene. DNA for the CDR3: TGTGCCAGCAGCCGTTCCGGGACAGGGCTACACAATGAGCAGTTCTTC. Translated, it gives CASSRSGTGLHNEQFF.

This clonotype was seen more than once but under ten times. V is TRBV5-1 and J is TRBJ2-5; D is possibly TRBD1 (5 bases). Germline V lookup: CDR1 SGHRS, CDR2 YFSETQ. Trimming shortened V by 3 bases and J by 4 bases, and 19 bases separated the two germline ends. The CDR3 has 16 residues. The CDR3 loop reads CASSSKLGQIIETQYF. The CDR3 nucleotides read TGCGCCAGCAGCTCGAAATTGGGGCAGATTATAGAGACCCAGTACTTC.

This clonotype came up a few times. The chain uses TRBV14 and TRBJ2-1; 8 nucleotides line up with TRBD2. The CDR3 length is 15 residues. Unmatched junction bases numbered 5, after V lost 1 base and J lost 6 bases. Germline CDR1 reads SGHDN; CDR2 reads FVKESK. The CDR3 bases are TGTGCCAGCAGCCAAGCGGGGGGGCAGGTCAATGAGCAGTTCTTC. It yields the protein CASSQAGGQVNEQFF.

The rearrangement joins TRBV5-1 to TRBJ2-5, with 9 bases that match TRBD1. The last part of the DNA fits TRBJ2-7 better; the J call may be wrong. Germline V gives CDR1 SGHRS, CDR2 YFSETQ. The CDR3 is 14 residues long. In DNA, the CDR3 is TGCGCCAGCAGCTTGGAAGGGGACAGGGTCGAGCAGTACTTC. Amino acids: CASSLEGDRVEQYF.

The chain employs TRBV3-1 and TRBJ2-2; the match to TRBD2 covers 9 bases. The CDR3 extends over 15 amino acids. The ends lost 4 bases at V and 5 bases at J; junction bases unmatched: 5. Germline CDR1 is LGHDT and CDR2 is YNNKEL (reference sequence). The DNA of the CDR3 is TGTGCCAGCAGCCGCGGGGGGGCCCGGACCGGGGAGCTGTTTTTT. Its translation: CASSRGGARTGELFF.

The CDR3 is CAISEDRYQPQHF. In DNA form, the CDR3 reads TGTGCCATCAGTGAAGACAGGTATCAGCCCCAGCATTTT. V is TRBV10-3 and J is TRBJ1-5; possible D gene TRBD1, 6 bases. The CDR3 spans 13 residues. Deletions cut 3 bases from V and 5 bases from J, with 8 bases between. CDR1 and CDR2 from the germline V gene are ENHRY and SYGVKD.

This clonotype was observed a few times. The V call is TRBV7-2, the J call TRBJ2-7, with D tentatively TRBD1 (5 bases). The CDR3 contains 16 residues. Germline-derived CDR1 and CDR2 are SGHTA and FQGNSA. The V end lost 4 bases, the J end lost 2 bases, and 18 bases lay between the germline ends. The CDR3 loop reads CASSSDHATATYEQYF. Written as DNA, the CDR3 is TGTGCCAGCAGCTCCGATCATGCGACAGCAACCTACGAGCAGTACTTC.

This clonotype was seen only a few times. This chain's CDR3 is CASSDYNLEQFF. CDR3 sequence (DNA): TGTGCCAGCAGTGACTATAATCTTGAGCAGTTCTTC. This chain links TRBV6-4 with TRBJ2-1; D unresolved. V was clipped by 1 base and J by 9 bases, with 7 bases between them. The germline V gene encodes CDR1 MRHNA and CDR2 SNTAGT. The CDR3 runs to 12 residues.

V is TRBV7-9 and J is TRBJ1-1; 8 nucleotides line up with TRBD1. V was clipped by 6 bases and J by 0 bases; unmatched bases: 12. The germline gives CDR1 SEHNR, CDR2 FQNEAQ (reference sequence). The CDR3 runs to 17 residues. CDR3 DNA sequence: TGTGCCAGCAGTCAACCGACAGGGGCTTCAATGAACACTGAAGCTTTCTTT. Its translation: CASSQPTGASMNTEAFF. The whole variable domain, filled in from reference TRBV7-9 and TRBJ1-1, reads DTGVSQNPRHKITKRGQNVTFRCDPISEHNRLYWYRQTLGQGPEFLTYFQNEAQLEKSRLLSDRFSAERPKGSFSTLEIQRTEQGDSAMYLCASSQPTGASMNTEAFFGQGTRLTVV.

The rearrangement joins TRBV25-1 to TRBJ1-6; D ambiguous. Germline CDR1 and CDR2: MGHDK and SYGVNS. V was shortened by 1 base and J by 7 bases, with 5 bases between the two germline ends. The CDR3 totals 13 residues. Here the CDR3 DNA reads TGTGCCAGCAGTGAATTGGGGAATTCACCCCTCCACTTT. Its translation: CASSELGNSPLHF. Looking up the rest from reference TRBV25-1 and TRBJ1-6 gives the full variable domain: EADIYQTPRYLVIGTGKKITLECSQTMGHDKMYWYQQDPGMELHLIHYSYGVNSTEKGDLSSESTVSRIRTEHFPLTLESARPSHTSQYLCASSELGNSPLHFGNGTRLTVT.

The gene calls are TRBV29-1 and TRBJ1-1; 7 nucleotides agree with TRBD1. The germline gives CDR1 SQVTM, CDR2 ANQGSEA. The ends lost 0 bases at V and 5 bases at J; junction bases unmatched: 3. CDR3 size: 13 residues. The CDR3 DNA reads TGCAGCGTTGAAGAGAGGGGGCGGACTGAAGCTTTCTTT. Residues: CSVEERGRTEAFF.

In its sample, this clonotype was seen a few times. The chain recombines TRBV9 with TRBJ2-3; tentative D call: TRBD2 (5 bases). With 3 bases removed from V and 3 bases from J, the gap between germline ends came to 11 bases. Germline CDR1 is SGDLS and CDR2 is YYNGEE. CDR3 length: 14 amino acids. CDR3 region: CASSASQRTDTQYF. CDR3 DNA: TGTGCCAGCAGCGCATCCCAGCGGACAGATACGCAGTATTTT.

Comments on this clonotype: A read error may explain this, as a much larger clone is one base away. This chain connects TRBV10-3 to TRBJ1-2; D gene ambiguous. Germline values: CDR1 ENHRY, CDR2 SYGVKD. CDR3 size: 13 residues. Trimming took off 7 bases at V and 5 bases at J, with 14 bases between the two ends. The CDR3 loop is CAIIESGQYGYTF. CDR3 in DNA: TGTGCCATCATTGAATCCGGGCAATATGGCTACACCTTC.

V and J are TRBV10-3 and TRBJ1-4; tentative D call: TRBD1 (5 bases). The V gene's germline CDR1 is ENHRY and CDR2 SYGVKD. The CDR3 runs to 14 residues. V shed 10 bases and J shed 0 bases, with 12 bases lying between them. The CDR3 spells CATGRGSTNEKLFF. CDR3 nucleotides: TGTGCCACGGGTAGGGGATCAACTAATGAAAAACTGTTTTTT.

The sample holds one count of this clonotype. V usage is TRBV2 and J usage is TRBJ1-3; D might be TRBD1 (5 bases). Germline CDR1 reads SNHLY; CDR2 reads FYNNEI. CDR3 length equals 14 residues. The ends were cut back, 7 bases at V and 3 bases at J, with 13 bases in the middle. The CDR3 nucleotides read TGTGCCAGCACGGGACTGGAGGGTGGAAACACCATATATTTT. Translating it yields CASTGLEGGNTIYF.

In its sample, this clonotype is medium-sized (0.01 to 0.1%). The J gene is TRBJ2-6, the V gene TRBV2; D gene unclear. This CDR3 region has 15 residues. Germline V gene data show CDR1 as SNHLY and CDR2 as FYNNEI. V lost 3 bases and J lost 0, with 6 bases in between. Written as DNA, the CDR3 is TGTGCCAGCAGTGAGGGCAACTCTGGGGCCAACGTCCTGACTTTC. The encoded protein is CASSEGNSGANVLTF. Based on the CDR3 plus reference TRBV2 and TRBJ2-6, the full variable domain is EPEVTQTPSHQVTQMGQEVILRCVPISNHLYFYWYRQILGQKVEFLVSFYNNEISEKSEIFDDQFSVERPDGSNFTLKIRSTKLEDSAMYFCASSEGNSGANVLTFGAGSRLTVL.

This chain uses TRBV3-1 with TRBJ2-5; a possible D gene is TRBD2 (5 bases). The DNA end favors TRBJ2-7, so the J call may be wrong. Germline V gene sequence: CDR1 LGHDT, CDR2 YNNKEL (reference sequence). This CDR3 comprises 15 residues. The DNA for the CDR3 is TGTGCCAGCAGCCCCACATCCGGGGTGGCGAACGAGCAGTACTTC. Protein product: CASSPTSGVANEQYF.

This clonotype was detected a few times. CDR3 sequence (DNA): TGCGCCAGCAGCCCGGGGGGCATTTTGAGGACCGAGCAGTACTTC. Its protein product is CASSPGGILRTEQYF. V and J are TRBV5-1 and TRBJ2-7, with D possibly TRBD2 on 7 matching bases. V was shortened by 4 bases and J by 6 bases, with 20 bases between the two germline ends. This CDR3 region has 15 residues. The germline CDR1 and CDR2 sequences are SGHRS and YFSETQ.

This clonotype has only a few counts. The chain carries TRBV28 and TRBJ2-3; D is possibly TRBD1 (5 bases). Germline values: CDR1 MDHEN, CDR2 SYDVKM. Between the trimmed V and J ends, which lost 2 bases and 6 bases, there was a span of 18 bases. The CDR3 runs 16 residues. The CDR3 bases are TGTGCCAGCAGTTTACCCCCTCGGACAAGACCCGATACGCAGTATTTT. This translates into CASSLPPRTRPDTQYF.

A few counts support this clonotype. The rearrangement links TRBV7-9 to TRBJ2-5; a possible D gene is TRBD1 (6 bases). The better agreement between TRBJ2-7 and the DNA end casts doubt on the J call. Germline values: CDR1 SEHNR, CDR2 FQNEAQ (reference sequence). The length of the CDR3 is 15 residues. DNA of the CDR3: TGTGCCAGCAGCTCTTACCAGGGGTGGGACTACGAGCAGTACTTC. Its translation is CASSSYQGWDYEQYF.

This clonotype was counted a few times. The V and J genes are TRBV27 and TRBJ1-2; 9 nucleotides align to TRBD1. J gave up 7 bases and V 4 bases, and 10 bases lay outside the gene matches. CDR3 length equals 15 residues. Germline CDR1 MNHEY, CDR2 SMNVEV (reference sequence). The DNA for the CDR3 is TGTGCCAGCAGTTCCACCATTACAGGGGGCTTTGGCTACACCTTC. The encoded protein is CASSSTITGGFGYTF.

This chain connects TRBV11-2 to TRBJ2-3; weak D call: TRBD1 (6 bases). Trimming stripped 1 base from V and 3 bases from J, with 14 bases between. The CDR3 is made up of 16 amino acids. CDR1 and CDR2 (germline): SGHAT, FQNNGV. The CDR3 region is CASSLGGQALTDTQYF. The CDR3 DNA sequence: TGTGCCAGCAGCTTAGGGGGACAAGCCCTGACAGATACGCAGTATTTT.

This chain connects TRBV6-2 or TRBV6-3 to TRBJ2-1; 15 bases match TRBD2. V gave up 6 bases and J gave up 7 bases; unmatched junction bases: 10. The germline V gene has CDR1 MNHEY and CDR2 SVGEGT. The CDR3 consists of 17 residues. CDR3 residues: CASRRTSGGAGMNEQFF. In DNA form, the CDR3 reads TGTGCCAGCAGAAGGACTAGCGGGGGGGCCGGTATGAATGAGCAGTTCTTC.

At least ten counts were recorded for this clonotype. The rearrangement joins TRBV6-1 to TRBJ2-3; TRBD1 agrees at 9 bases. With 7 bases clipped from V and 3 bases from J, the junction kept 5 bases outside the gene matches. The CDR3 extends over 14 amino acids. The germline gives CDR1 MNHNS, CDR2 SASEGT. This CDR3 is CASTKGQGTDTQYF. CDR3 coding DNA: TGTGCCAGCACAAAGGGACAGGGTACAGATACGCAGTATTTT.

The V call is TRBV29-1, the J call TRBJ1-4; 7 nucleotides align to TRBD1. The V segment lost 6 bases and the J segment 4 bases; nucleotides outside the gene matches: 8. From germline, CDR1 is SQVTM and CDR2 ANQGSEA. The CDR3 is made up of 14 amino acids. Here the CDR3 reads CSVSRDSFNEKLFF. The CDR3, as DNA: TGCAGCGTGTCCCGGGACAGTTTTAATGAAAAACTGTTTTTT. Full variable domain (rest looked up from reference TRBV29-1 and TRBJ1-4): SAVISQKPSRDICQRGTSLTIQCQVDSQVTMMFWYRQQPGQSLTLIATANQGSEATYESGFVIDKFPISRPNLTFSTLTVSNMSPEDSSIYLCSVSRDSFNEKLFFGSGTQLSVL.

The chain carries TRBV10-3 and TRBJ2-1; no definite D call. Trimming pared 3 bases from V and 2 bases from J, leaving 11 bases between. Germline CDR1 reads ENHRY; CDR2 reads SYGVKD. CDR3 length: 15 residues. In DNA form, the CDR3 reads TGTGCCATCAGTGATCCAGCCGGCCCCTACAATGAGCAGTTCTTC. Encoded protein: CAISDPAGPYNEQFF.

The CDR3 sequence: CASSQEWQVIYEQYF. The CDR3 DNA sequence: TGCGCCAGCAGCCAAGAATGGCAGGTGATCTACGAGCAGTACTTC. This chain connects TRBV4-1 to TRBJ2-7; D gene uncertain. Trimming took off 0 bases at V and 3 bases at J, with 12 bases between the two ends. The germline V gene encodes CDR1 MGHRA and CDR2 YSYEKL. The CDR3 has 15 amino acids.

The rearrangement uses TRBV6-6 and TRBJ2-3, with TRBD1 matching 7 bases. The CDR3 totals 16 residues. V was clipped by 6 bases and J by 0 bases; unmatched bases: 9. Germline V gives CDR1 MNHNY, CDR2 SVGAGI (reference sequence). The CDR3 sequence: CASSHDGTASTDTQYF. CDR3 sequence (DNA): TGTGCCAGCAGCCACGACGGGACAGCTAGCACAGATACGCAGTATTTT.